This TCR beta chain was recorded in a study of blood T cell repertoires in COVID-19 (dated by TCRdb to about 2020). A note on the overall study: The collaborator samples originated in the United States, Italy and Spain and spanned the acute and convalescent phases of COVID-19. Where available, HLA class I and class II types were taken from metadata supplied by the sample provider and were not determined by assay-based typing. The material from the prospective study consisted of cDNA or gDNA derived from T cells, B-cell-depleted T cells, or PBMCs. Samples came from the ongoing ImmuneRACE study (first 160 participants) plus 1,254 subjects from 6 global collaborators. The repertoires were released in a freely available public database intended as a resource for research on the immune response to SARS-CoV-2. Nearly every sample came with metadata listing a de-identified subject ID, COVID-19 status, age in years and sex. Subjects who had been exposed to COVID-19, were actively infected with it, or had recovered from it provided the deeply sampled blood TCRbeta repertoires that made up the dataset.

The collaborating institutions used their own protocols to collect whole blood in K2EDTA tubes. For TCRbeta analysis, collaborators shipped samples in one of three forms: frozen whole blood, isolated PBMCs, or DNA extracted from either of those sample types. The immunoSEQ Assay, a bias-controlled multiplex PCR, was used to amplify TCRbeta CDR3 regions from genomic DNA. In the paper's pipeline: The number of nucleated cells in each sample was estimated from the amplification of reference gene primers within the assay. Sequence reads were collapsed and filtered to measure the absolute abundance of every unique TCRbeta CDR3 rearrangement. For each sample, productive Simpson clonality was calculated as the square root of Simpson's diversity index across productive rearrangements. TCRdb limited this immuneACCESS table to in-frame rearrangements with V and J called. A share of clones is missing; checked studies link under half to unresolved V genes, and the rest is unexplained. From that table come the V and J calls and clone size; the DNA was used to work out D and trimming. The sample table holds roughly 350,000 clones, of which less than 85% were seen once. The ten largest clones capture roughly 3.6% of the sample.

This clone was detected a few times. The specificity of this receptor is unknown. Per-nucleotide qualities are absent, and no much larger clonotype sits a single base away. Broad study findings and their caveats: The amount of clinical and demographic metadata varied by source and participant and was provided uncurated.

CDR1 is given as SGDLS and CDR2 as YYNGEE, both from the germline V gene. V and J are truncated by 0 bases and 3 bases respectively, leaving an intervening sequence of 21 bases. The CDR3 runs 18 residues from the cysteine to the phenylalanine. The only DNA kept is the CDR3, 54 bases in frame from the first base. The rearrangement joined TRBV9 to TRBJ1-2, with an unclear D gene assignment. The material sequenced was peripheral blood. This sequence was found in a woman aged 18-30 years with acute or convalescent COVID-19. The sequenced DNA is TGTGCCAGCAGCGTAGATATTCATGCGTTGACGCGGGACTATGGCTACACCTTC. This translates into CASSVDIHALTRDYGYTF.